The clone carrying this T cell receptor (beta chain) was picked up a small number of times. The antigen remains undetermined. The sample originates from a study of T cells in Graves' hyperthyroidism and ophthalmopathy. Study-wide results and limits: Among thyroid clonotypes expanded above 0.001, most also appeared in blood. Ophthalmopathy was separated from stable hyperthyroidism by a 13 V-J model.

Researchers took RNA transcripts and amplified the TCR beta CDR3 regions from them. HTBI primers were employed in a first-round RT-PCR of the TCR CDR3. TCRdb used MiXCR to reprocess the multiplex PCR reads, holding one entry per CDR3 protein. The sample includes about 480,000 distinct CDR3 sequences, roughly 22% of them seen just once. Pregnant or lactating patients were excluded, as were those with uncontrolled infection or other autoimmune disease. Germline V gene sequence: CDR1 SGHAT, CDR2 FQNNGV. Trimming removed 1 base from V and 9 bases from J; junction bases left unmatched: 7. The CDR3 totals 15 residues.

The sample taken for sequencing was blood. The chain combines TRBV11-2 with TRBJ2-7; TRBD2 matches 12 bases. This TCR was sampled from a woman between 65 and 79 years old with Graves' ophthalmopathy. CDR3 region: CASSLVGLAGYAQYF. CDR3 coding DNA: TGTGCCAGCAGCTTAGTTGGACTAGCGGGATATGCGCAGTACTTC.